Given below is one T cell receptor beta chain in context. The antigen this receptor binds is unknown. The read gets to within 3 residues of the CDR3 end, and the germline J gene fills in the rest. The record originates from a study of T cells in women clearing cervical HPV infection (dated by TCRdb to 2016 to 2019). Regarding the research as a whole: Cases were 25 women with histologically confirmed HPV16-related CIN3 or worse, including a couple of invasive cancers. Five blinded duplicates per group were added as quality controls, so that about 60 samples were obtained: 50 or so participants and 10 replicates. Cases were matched to controls by age within five years and by the year the sample was collected. The parent cohort enrolled 9,000 to 13,000 women aged 18 or older in Guanacaste, Costa Rica, in about 1993 to 1994 and followed the women for less than eight years. Nested within Costa Rica's Guanacaste HPV Natural History Study, an exploratory proof-of-principle case-control study compared TCR repertoires across cervical HPV16 outcomes. For cases, the median interval between lesion detection and blood sampling was about 160 days, with an interquartile range of roughly 85 to 210 days. Cases had a median age of approximately 35 years compared with 37 to 45 for controls, and baseline characteristics showed no significant differences between the groups. Because only a few women had HLA typing data, the possibility that HLA type acted as a confounder could not be ruled out. The roughly 23 controls were women who cleared a single incident HPV16 infection within 12 months without developing precancer or cancer. Case blood was taken at the visit when the lesion was first identified, whereas control blood was taken when infection was no longer detected. General study outcomes and caveats: Random forest classifiers combining richness and V gene abundances distinguished cases from controls with an estimated AUC of approximately 0.8. Cases had lower TRBV6-7 relative abundance than controls (roughly 0.12% versus 0.17%; Bonferroni P = 0.0008). Because the number of T cells in each sample was unknown, differences in richness could reflect differing T-cell content rather than repertoire biology. Because of the cross-sectional design, the study could not determine whether the associations came before infection or resulted from infection, and neither effector/memory subsets nor HPV-specific T cells were isolated. Across sequencing depths, CIN3+ cases showed significantly higher TCR repertoire richness than controls, but evenness did not differ between the groups.

Trimming costs V 8 bases and J 6 bases, and their ends lie 18 bases apart. The CDR3 runs 14 residues from the cysteine to the phenylalanine. Only the CDR3 bases that were read are kept: 33 of them, in frame from base 1. TCR beta CDR3 regions were amplified by multiplex PCR using the immunoSEQ assay from an average of about 1.2 ug genomic DNA per sample. The assay corrected primer bias using a complete synthetic TCR repertoire to establish an amplification baseline. Amplicons were sequenced on the Illumina platform. As for the authors' bioinformatics: Sequences were error-corrected by clustering with frequency ratios and a modified nearest-neighbor algorithm and were then analyzed in the immunoSEQ Analyzer with IMGT gene definitions. At each rarefaction depth, TCR richness and evenness were averaged across 20 rarefaction repeats, and samples with fewer sequences than that depth were excluded. Wilcoxon rank sum tests with FDR correction were used to compare relative abundances of V, D and J genes between the groups. Blinded duplicates gave an intraclass correlation of around 95% for TCR richness and an average of 76.4% across roughly 69 gene segments. Imported from immuneACCESS, the table was reduced by TCRdb to in-frame sequences with V and J called. These copies leave out some clones; in studies compared against another copy, an unresolved V gene accounts for under half, and the cause of the remainder is not known. V, J and clone size derive from that table, while D and trimming were established from the DNA sequence. This sample's listing comprises about 12,000 clones. Of the sample, under 30% falls within the top ten clones.

Every participant had a single incident cervical HPV16 infection, and women with prevalent HPV16 infections were excluded. Cervical HPV DNA was detected by MY09/MY11 PCR and genotyped by dot-blot hybridization. About 14 mL of heparinized blood were centrifuged, and the buffy coat was split into aliquots, frozen at -30 degrees C, and then kept at -80 degrees C. Genomic DNA was extracted from buffy coat specimens using QIAGEN kits. Material: blood buffy coat. The receptor was derived from a woman between 18 and 70 years old with a cervical HPV16 infection that either progressed to CIN3+ or cleared (not recorded which). The chain couples TRBV12-3 or TRBV12-4 to TRBJ2-3, with the D gene call left open. The CDR3 DNA, read in part, is TGTGCCAGCCGTCCACGAGGTTCCCTGGATACG. It codes for CASRPRGSLDT. The entire CDR3 protein is CASRPRGSLDTQYF.